The 18 T cell receptor beta chains below were found in one sample sequenced in a study of regulatory T cells in long-lasting Graves disease. Assembly of TCR beta libraries relied on iRepertoire HTBI primers together with Arm-PCR of CDR3 regions. TCRdb fed the multiplex PCR reads into MiXCR, producing one record per CDR3 protein. Here the sample spans around 400,000 distinct CDR3 sequences, less than 20% being singletons. Time point given: newly diagnosed GD, antithyroid drugs for less than 3 months. RNA extracted from PBMCs served as the sequencing template. Specimen: peripheral blood mononuclear cells (PBMCs), collected at new diagnosis, from a patient treated with antithyroid drugs. The receptors were sampled from a female donor with Graves disease.

This chain connects TRBV7-9 to TRBJ2-7; no definite D call. Per the germline V gene, CDR1 is SEHNR and CDR2 is FQNEAQ (reference sequence). The CDR3 consists of 12 residues. Trimming took off 3 bases at V and 4 bases at J, with 7 bases between the two ends. The CDR3 here is CASSFNGYEQYF. CDR3 sequence (DNA): TGTGCCAGCAGCTTTAACGGGTACGAGCAGTACTTC.

The chain links TRBV29-1 to TRBJ2-3, with 8 nucleotides matching TRBD1. Germline CDR1 SQVTM, CDR2 ANQGSEA. Trimming at V came to 3 bases and at J to 4 bases, leaving 9 bases not matched to a gene. The length of the CDR3 is 15 residues. The chain's CDR3 is CSVEETWTGPDTQYF. The CDR3 coding sequence is TGCAGCGTTGAGGAGACTTGGACAGGGCCAGATACGCAGTATTTT.

This clonotype was found many times. The chain employs TRBV12-3 or TRBV12-4 and TRBJ2-2; TRBD1 might be the D (6 bases). The CDR3 totals 15 residues. V lost 3 bases and J 6 bases, leaving 14 bases between the germline ends. The CDR3 is CASSLLTGRPGELFF. CDR3 sequence (DNA): TGTGCCAGCAGTTTGTTAACAGGGAGACCCGGGGAGCTGTTTTTT.

This clonotype has a count of ten or more. The genes are TRBV20-1 and TRBJ2-5; the D gene is possibly TRBD2 (5 bases). V lost 0 bases and J 3 bases, leaving 14 bases between the germline ends. The CDR3 loop spans 15 amino acids. Looked up from germline, CDR1 is DFQATT and CDR2 is SNEGSKA (reference sequence). The CDR3 nucleotides read TGCAGTGCTAGAGATCGGGCGGGCATCGAAGAGACCCAGTACTTC. This encodes CSARDRAGIEETQYF.

This clonotype came up many times. J is TRBJ2-1 and V is TRBV7-2, with 8 bases fitting TRBD2. This CDR3 has 19 amino acids. Germline V gene sequence: CDR1 SGHTA, CDR2 FQGNSA. V lost 4 bases to trimming and J lost 4 bases; unmatched junction nucleotides: 18. CDR3 sequence reads: CASSSPRRAGTSGYNEQFF. The CDR3 coding sequence is TGTGCCAGCAGCTCCCCGAGGAGGGCAGGAACTAGCGGATACAATGAGCAGTTCTTC. Combining the CDR3 with reference TRBV7-2 and TRBJ2-1 gives the whole variable domain GAGVSQSPSNKVTEKGKDVELRCDPISGHTALYWYRQSLGQGLEFLIYFQGNSAPDKSGLPSDRFSAERTGGSVSTLTIQRTQQEDSAVYLCASSSPRRAGTSGYNEQFFGPGTRLTVL.

This clonotype was seen repeatedly, ten times or more. The chain employs TRBV7-2 and TRBJ2-3, with a tentative D call TRBD2 (5 bases). The V gene's germline CDR1 is SGHTA and CDR2 FQGNSA. V was shortened by 1 base and J by 5 bases, with 16 bases between the two germline ends. The CDR3 totals 16 residues. CDR3 amino acids: CASSLGERRTRDTQYF. The CDR3 bases are TGTGCCAGCAGCTTAGGGGAGCGGCGGACGAGAGATACGCAGTATTTT. Full variable domain (remainder filled in from reference TRBV7-2 and TRBJ2-3): GAGVSQSPSNKVTEKGKDVELRCDPISGHTALYWYRQSLGQGLEFLIYFQGNSAPDKSGLPSDRFSAERTGGSVSTLTIQRTQQEDSAVYLCASSLGERRTRDTQYFGPGTRLTVL.

This clonotype was observed at least ten times. This sequence joins TRBV20-1 and TRBJ1-6, with 7 bases aligning to TRBD1. In germline, CDR1 is DFQATT, CDR2 SNEGSKA (reference sequence). Trimming took 0 bases from V and 4 from J; bases not matched to a gene: 6. This CDR3 region has 16 residues. The CDR3 DNA is TGCAGTGCTAGAGACCCGACAGGGAGTTATAATTCACCCCTCCACTTT. This gives the protein CSARDPTGSYNSPLHF.

The table lists this clonotype with many counts. V and J are TRBV6-1 and TRBJ1-1; D is ambiguous. From germline, CDR1 is MNHNS and CDR2 SASEGT. Trimming removed 5 bases at V and 2 bases at J, with 12 bases between. The CDR3 is 14 amino acids. CDR3 loop: CASSPATLNTEAFF. The DNA for the CDR3 is TGTGCCAGCAGTCCAGCCACCCTTAACACTGAAGCTTTCTTT.

This clonotype was found a few times. Given a much more abundant clone one base away, this may be a read error. The chain employs TRBV5-1 and TRBJ2-1; 9 bases fit TRBD2. Unmatched junction bases numbered 10, after V lost 4 bases and J lost 5 bases. Germline loops: CDR1 SGHRS, CDR2 YFSETQ. CDR3 size: 16 residues. CDR3 bases: TGCGCCAGCAGCATACTGGGCGGGGGGGCGAACAATGAGCAGTTCTTC. This encodes CASSILGGGANNEQFF.

Here the CDR3 reads CASSQSQLEETQYF. The CDR3 bases are TGTGCCAGCAGCCAAAGCCAGCTCGAAGAGACCCAGTACTTC. The chain joins TRBV14 to TRBJ2-5, with D unresolved. This CDR3 has 14 residues. CDR1 and CDR2 (germline): SGHDN, FVKESK. Trimming shortened V by 2 bases and J by 3 bases, and 10 bases separated the two germline ends. Looking up the rest from reference TRBV14 and TRBJ2-5 gives the full variable domain: EAGVTQFPSHSVIEKGQTVTLRCDPISGHDNLYWYRRVMGKEIKFLLHFVKESKQDESGMPNNRFLAERTGGTYSTLKVQPAELEDSGVYFCASSQSQLEETQYFGPGTRLLVL.

This clonotype occurred many times. The J gene is TRBJ1-1, the V gene TRBV13; D is unresolved. The CDR3 length is 16 residues. The V and J ends lost 1 base and 12 bases respectively, with 24 bases between them. Germline-derived CDR1 and CDR2 are PRHDT and FYEKMQ (reference sequence). The CDR3 loop reads CASSLVSPPGRTRSFF. CDR3 sequence (DNA): TGTGCCAGCAGCTTAGTATCCCCCCCCGGTCGCACGAGGTCTTTCTTT.

This clonotype was recorded many times. This chain uses TRBV12-3 or TRBV12-4 with TRBJ1-2, with D unclear. V was clipped by 2 bases and J by 8 bases, with 12 bases between them. CDR3 length equals 13 residues. The CDR3 DNA reads as TGTGCCAGCAGTTTAAGGCGACACGGAGGCTACACCTTC. This codes for CASSLRRHGGYTF.

This clonotype was seen many times. The chain links TRBV27 to TRBJ1-4; D unresolved. V was shortened by 2 bases and J by 0 bases, with 16 bases between the two germline ends. This CDR3 contains 18 residues. Germline assignment: CDR1 MNHEY and CDR2 SMNVEV (reference sequence). The CDR3 sequence: CASSLDPWQTTTNEKLFF. DNA of the CDR3: TGTGCCAGCAGTTTAGACCCCTGGCAGACGACAACTAATGAAAAACTGTTTTTT.

This rearrangement joins TRBV7-2 to TRBJ2-2; 12 nucleotides agree with TRBD2. CDR1 is SGHTA, CDR2 FQGNSA, per germline. This CDR3 is built from 16 residues. The trim removed 4 bases at V and 7 bases at J, leaving 7 bases unmatched. The CDR3 region has the DNA TGTGCCAGCAGCTGGGCTAGCGGGAGGGCGGTCGGGGAGCTGTTTTTT. Protein product: CASSWASGRAVGELFF.

This clonotype showed up many times. The chain recombines TRBV11-2 with TRBJ2-1; D might be TRBD1 or TRBD2, each matching 5 bases. The germline gives CDR1 SGHAT, CDR2 FQNNGV. V lost 4 bases and J 7 bases, leaving 8 bases between the germline ends. This CDR3 is built from 12 residues. The CDR3 coding sequence is TGTGCCAGCAGCTGGGACCTGAATGAGCAGTTCTTC. Translation gives CASSWDLNEQFF.

This clonotype was seen at least ten times. The chain combines TRBV3-1 with TRBJ1-5; D unclear. CDR1 is LGHDT and CDR2 is YNNKEL in the germline V gene (reference sequence). V lost 4 bases and J lost 0, with 7 bases in between. This CDR3 contains 14 residues. CDR3 amino acids: CASSLGNSNQPQHF. DNA of the CDR3: TGTGCCAGCAGCCTTGGAAATAGCAATCAGCCCCAGCATTTT.

The sample holds many counts of this clonotype. The V and J genes are TRBV14 and TRBJ1-2, with 9 bases identical to TRBD1. The trim removed 0 bases at V and 1 base at J, leaving 18 bases unmatched. Germline-derived CDR1 and CDR2 are SGHDN and FVKESK. This CDR3 has 21 amino acids. CDR3 coding DNA: TGTGCCAGCAGCCAAGATCGGGCCTCCCATCGGGACAGGGCTTTTAACTATGGCTACACCTTC. Amino acids: CASSQDRASHRDRAFNYGYTF.

This clonotype has just one count. The V gene is TRBV7-2, the J gene TRBJ2-7, with 8 bases lining up with TRBD2. From germline, CDR1 is SGHTA and CDR2 FQGNSA. The trim removed 0 bases at V and 7 bases at J, leaving 11 bases unmatched. The CDR3 loop spans 16 amino acids. This chain's CDR3 is CASSLAWTSSSREQYF. CDR3 DNA sequence: TGTGCCAGCAGCTTAGCCTGGACTAGCTCTAGTCGGGAGCAGTACTTC.